What follows are 22 T cell receptor beta chains derived from one specimen sequenced in a study of cytomegalovirus exposure and HLA in healthy donors. The PCR used 60 Vbeta and 13 Jbeta primers. The table came from immunoSEQ multiplex PCR; TCRdb's copy has only in-frame clones and leaves some out. The sample shows some 170,000 clones, 60% to 85% of them seen only once. Sequencing was carried out using PBMCs. The receptor set was obtained from a male donor in good health and CMV-seronegative.

The chain couples TRBV15 to TRBJ2-7; TRBD1 matches 8 bases. CDR1 and CDR2 from the germline V gene are LNHNV and YYDKDF (reference sequence). Trimming took 3 bases from V and 3 from J; bases not matched to a gene: 4. The CDR3 covers 14 residues. The CDR3 is CATSRQGAVYEQYF. CDR3 DNA: TGTGCCACCAGCAGGCAGGGGGCAGTCTACGAGCAGTACTTC.

The V call is TRBV4-3, the J call TRBJ1-2; TRBD1 is a possible D gene (5 bases). The CDR3 is made up of 16 amino acids. V was shortened by 0 bases and J by 1 base, with 12 bases between the two germline ends. Germline V gene sequence: CDR1 LGHNA, CDR2 YSLEER. In DNA form, the CDR3 reads TGCGCCAGCAGCCAAGAAGGTTGGGGCATTAACTATGGCTACACCTTC. This encodes CASSQEGWGINYGYTF.

This clone was recorded a few times. The rearrangement links TRBV6-1 to TRBJ1-2; tentative D call: TRBD1 (6 bases). Germline lookup yields CDR1 MNHNS and CDR2 SASEGT. The CDR3 spans 13 residues. V shed 5 bases and J shed 3 bases, with 10 bases lying between them. The CDR3 coding sequence is TGTGCCAGCAGTCCAGGACAGTACTATGGCTACACCTTC. Protein product: CASSPGQYYGYTF.

The chain is built from TRBV28 and TRBJ2-3; 7 bases are shared with TRBD1. J gave up 3 bases and V 5 bases, and 2 bases lay outside the gene matches. The germline V gene has CDR1 MDHEN and CDR2 SYDVKM. The CDR3 totals 13 residues. The CDR3 DNA follows: TGTGCCAGCAGTCCACAGGGGACAGATACGCAGTATTTT. This sequence encodes CASSPQGTDTQYF.

The chain links TRBV4-1 to TRBJ2-7; TRBD2 agrees at 7 bases. Germline V gene data show CDR1 as MGHRA and CDR2 as YSYEKL. Trimming took 2 bases from V and 6 from J; bases not matched to a gene: 16. CDR3 length: 17 residues. This CDR3 is CASSQRLGRDYQGEQYF. DNA for the CDR3: TGCGCCAGCAGCCAACGCCTTGGTCGGGACTATCAAGGCGAGCAGTACTTC.

This clone was counted once. The chain employs TRBV5-5 and TRBJ1-1; TRBD1 might be the D (5 bases). Germline lookup yields CDR1 SGHKS and CDR2 YYEKEE (reference sequence). The CDR3 extends over 14 amino acids. V gave up 4 bases and J gave up 0 bases, with 10 bases separating them. The CDR3 loop reads CASSRDSMNTEAFF. The CDR3 DNA sequence: TGTGCCAGCAGCAGAGACAGCATGAACACTGAAGCTTTCTTT.

This chain links TRBV7-8 with TRBJ2-7, with 11 bases matching TRBD2. This CDR3 has 18 residues. Germline V gives CDR1 SGHVS, CDR2 FQNEAQ. Losses at the gene ends were 4 bases for V and 1 base for J; bases not matched to a gene: 12. The CDR3 DNA follows: TGTGCCAGCAGCTGGGGGTCCGGAACTAGCGGGGGTTCCTACGAGCAGTACTTC. Its protein is CASSWGSGTSGGSYEQYF.

This sequence joins TRBV6-5 and TRBJ1-5; D is unresolved. CDR3 length equals 13 residues. Germline V gene data show CDR1 as MNHEY and CDR2 as SVGAGI. The germline V and J ends were trimmed by 8 bases and 2 bases, with 10 bases remaining between them. The CDR3 DNA reads as TGTGCCAGCGGCAGAGCGGGCAATCAGCCCCAGCATTTT. It is translated as CASGRAGNQPQHF.

DNA of the CDR3: TGTGCCATCAGGAGGGCGGCTGGGAACACTGAAGCTTTCTTT. This gives the protein CAIRRAAGNTEAFF. The chain carries TRBV10-3 and TRBJ1-1; D remains unclear. The V and J ends lost 6 bases and 1 base respectively, with 12 bases between them. Germline assignment: CDR1 ENHRY and CDR2 SYGVKD. This CDR3 is built from 14 residues.

The rearrangement uses TRBV6-5 and TRBJ2-7; 7 positions agree with TRBD1. The CDR3 has 14 amino acids. V was clipped by 5 bases and J by 6 bases; unmatched bases: 10. The germline V gene has CDR1 MNHEY and CDR2 SVGAGI. CDR3 residues: CASSATGAVGEQYF. In nucleotides, the CDR3 is TGTGCCAGCAGTGCTACAGGGGCCGTAGGCGAGCAGTACTTC.

The rearrangement links TRBV30 to TRBJ2-3; 9 bases are shared with TRBD2. V shed 4 bases, J shed 2 bases, and the junction held 1 base outside the gene matches. Germline CDR1 and CDR2: GTSNPN and SVGIG (reference sequence). The CDR3 contains 13 residues. The CDR3 loop reads CAWKRGATDTQYF. CDR3 bases: TGTGCCTGGAAGCGGGGGGCCACAGATACGCAGTATTTT.

The chain recombines TRBV6-5 with TRBJ1-1; 7 nucleotides match TRBD1. Germline CDR1 is MNHEY and CDR2 is SVGAGI. With V trimmed by 5 bases and J by 3 bases, 9 bases remained unmatched. The CDR3 is made up of 15 amino acids. The CDR3 DNA reads as TGTGCCAGCAGTCCCCTTGGACAGGCCTACACTGAAGCTTTCTTT. Translated: CASSPLGQAYTEAFF.

The chain uses TRBV7-9 and TRBJ2-3; TRBD2 aligns across 8 bases. This CDR3 contains 15 residues. V shed 5 bases and J 1 base; nucleotides not matched to a gene: 5. CDR1 is SEHNR, CDR2 FQNEAQ, per germline (reference sequence). CDR3 amino acids: CASSLGGAGTDTQYF. Written as DNA, the CDR3 is TGTGCCAGCAGCCTCGGGGGGGCGGGCACAGATACGCAGTATTTT.

The rearrangement uses TRBV6-5 and TRBJ1-1, with 9 bases lining up with TRBD1. The CDR3 covers 15 residues. Germline loops: CDR1 MNHEY, CDR2 SVGAGI. V shed 5 bases and J 4 bases; nucleotides not matched to a gene: 8. The CDR3 DNA follows: TGTGCCAGCAGTGGGGGGGACAGGGTGAGCACTGAAGCTTTCTTT. It yields the protein CASSGGDRVSTEAFF.

This clone is a singleton in its sample. The chain combines TRBV28 with TRBJ1-4; D possibly corresponds to TRBD1 (6 bases). V lost 2 bases to trimming and J lost 3 bases, with 10 bases between them. Looked up from germline, CDR1 is MDHEN and CDR2 is SYDVKM. The CDR3 runs 15 residues. The CDR3 reads CASSLAGTSNEKLFF. CDR3 DNA sequence: TGTGCCAGCAGTTTAGCCGGGACATCTAATGAAAAACTGTTTTTT.

V is TRBV10-3 and J is TRBJ1-2, with 8 bases aligning to TRBD1. Unmatched junction bases numbered 15, after V lost 5 bases and J lost 4 bases. Germline V gives CDR1 ENHRY, CDR2 SYGVKD. This CDR3 comprises 17 residues. Here the CDR3 DNA reads TGTGCCATCAGTAAAATGGCGGGGGACAGGACCTCCTATGGCTACACCTTC. Encoded protein: CAISKMAGDRTSYGYTF.

V and J are TRBV7-3 and TRBJ2-1; 8 positions match TRBD2. The CDR3 is made up of 17 amino acids. The V gene's germline CDR1 is SGHTA and CDR2 FQGTGA. Trimming removed 5 bases from V and 4 bases from J; junction bases left unmatched: 13. Here the CDR3 DNA reads TGTGCCAGCAGCCTCACGGGGGGGGATTCGTTTTACAATGAGCAGTTCTTC. Protein: CASSLTGGDSFYNEQFF.

A single count supports this clone. J is TRBJ1-1 and V is TRBV7-6, with TRBD1 as a possible D gene (6 bases). The V end lost 4 bases, the J end lost 1 base, and 7 bases lay between the germline ends. Germline V lookup: CDR1 SGHVS, CDR2 FNYEAQ. CDR3 length equals 13 residues. CDR3 loop: CASSSRGNTEAFF. DNA for the CDR3: TGTGCCAGCAGCTCCAGGGGGAACACTGAAGCTTTCTTT.

The chain is built from TRBV28 and TRBJ2-1; the D gene is possibly TRBD1 (5 bases). V was pared by 6 bases and J by 0 bases, with 9 bases between. Per germline, CDR1 MDHEN and CDR2 SYDVKM. The CDR3 runs 14 residues. The CDR3 spells CASRGASSYNEQFF. CDR3 in DNA: TGTGCCAGCAGAGGGGCTAGCTCCTACAATGAGCAGTTCTTC.

V gene TRBV2 combines with J gene TRBJ1-5; TRBD1 might be the D (6 bases). The CDR3 is 14 amino acids. Trimming pared 5 bases from V and 9 bases from J, leaving 17 bases between. Germline loops: CDR1 SNHLY, CDR2 FYNNEI. The CDR3 spells CASSYTGLRGPQHF. The CDR3 coding sequence is TGTGCCAGCAGTTATACCGGGCTCAGGGGGCCCCAGCATTTT. Drawing the rest from reference TRBV2 and TRBJ1-5, the complete variable domain is EPEVTQTPSHQVTQMGQEVILRCVPISNHLYFYWYRQILGQKVEFLVSFYNNEISEKSEIFDDQFSVERPDGSNFTLKIRSTKLEDSAMYFCASSYTGLRGPQHFGDGTRLSIL.

The V call is TRBV18, the J call TRBJ1-4; tentative D call: TRBD1 (6 bases). CDR3 length equals 15 residues. Trimming removed 6 bases at V and 5 bases at J, with 16 bases between. Germline values: CDR1 KGHSH, CDR2 LQKENI. CDR3 nucleotide sequence: TGTGCCAGCTCTCGCACAGGGAGTCGCAATGAAAAACTGTTTTTT. This encodes CASSRTGSRNEKLFF.

This sequence joins TRBV9 and TRBJ2-7; the match to TRBD2 covers 7 bases. Germline lookup yields CDR1 SGDLS and CDR2 YYNGEE. The CDR3 is 14 residues long. V shed 0 bases, J shed 6 bases, and the junction held 6 bases outside the gene matches. The CDR3 DNA reads TGTGCCAGCAGCGTAGGCGGGAGTGGCGCCGAGCAGTACTTC. Residues: CASSVGGSGAEQYF. The variable domain in full, with the rest retrieved from reference TRBV9 and TRBJ2-7, is DSGVTQTPKHLITATGQRVTLRCSPRSGDLSVYWYQQSLDQGLQFLIQYYNGEERAKGNILERFSAQQFPDLHSELNLSSLELGDSALYFCASSVGGSGAEQYFGPGTRLTVT.